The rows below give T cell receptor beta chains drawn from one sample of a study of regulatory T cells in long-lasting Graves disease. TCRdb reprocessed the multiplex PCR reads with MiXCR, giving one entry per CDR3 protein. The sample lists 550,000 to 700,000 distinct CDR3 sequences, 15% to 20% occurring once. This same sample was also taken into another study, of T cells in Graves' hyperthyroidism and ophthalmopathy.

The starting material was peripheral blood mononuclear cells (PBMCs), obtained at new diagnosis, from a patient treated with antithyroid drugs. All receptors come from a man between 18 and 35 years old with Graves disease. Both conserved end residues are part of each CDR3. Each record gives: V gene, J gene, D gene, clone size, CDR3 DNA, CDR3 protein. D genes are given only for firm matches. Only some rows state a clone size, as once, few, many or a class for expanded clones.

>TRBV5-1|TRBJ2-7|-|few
TGCGCCAGCAGCTTGACAGATCCTAGGGACGAGCAGTACTTC
CASSLTDPRDEQYF
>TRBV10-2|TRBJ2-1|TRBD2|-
TGCGCCAGCAGTGATCTAGCGGGAGGGATGGGCAATGAGCAGTTCTTC
CASSDLAGGMGNEQFF
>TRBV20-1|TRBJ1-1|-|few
TGCAGTGCTAGAGAGCGGGGCAGGGCATACACTGAAGCTTTCTTT
CSARERGRAYTEAFF
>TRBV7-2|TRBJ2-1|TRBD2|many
TGTGCCAGCAGCTCGACCGGGACTAGCGGGTACGAGCAGTTCTTC
CASSSTGTSGYEQFF
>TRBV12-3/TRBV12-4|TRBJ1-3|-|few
TGTGCCAGCAGACACGGGGGAAACACCATATATTTT
CASRHGGNTIYF
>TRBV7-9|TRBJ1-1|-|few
TGTGCCAGCAGCTTCCCACAGGGACTTAACACTGAAGCTTTCTTT
CASSFPQGLNTEAFF
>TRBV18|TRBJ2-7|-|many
TGTGCCAGCTCACCACCTTCCCTAAACGAGCAGTACTTC
CASSPPSLNEQYF
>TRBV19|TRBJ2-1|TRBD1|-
TGTGCCAGTACCATAACAGGGGGCGTTTCCTACAATGAGCAGTTCTTC
CASTITGGVSYNEQFF
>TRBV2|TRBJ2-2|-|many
TGTGCCAGCAGCCTACTTCAAGCCGGGGAGCTGTTTTTT
CASSLLQAGELFF
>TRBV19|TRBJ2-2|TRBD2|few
TGTGCCAGTAAGGGGACTAGCGGACCCACCGGGGAGCTGTTTTTT
CASKGTSGPTGELFF
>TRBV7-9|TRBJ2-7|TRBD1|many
TGTGCCAGCACCGGGGACAGGCTAGTCTACGAGCAGTACTTC
CASTGDRLVYEQYF
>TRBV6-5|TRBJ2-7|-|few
TGTGCCAGCAGTTCCGCTAGCGTCTCCTACGAGCAGTACTTC
CASSSASVSYEQYF
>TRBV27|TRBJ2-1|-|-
TGTGCCAGCAATATACCCTCGGGACTCCGCAATGAGCAGTTCTTC
CASNIPSGLRNEQFF
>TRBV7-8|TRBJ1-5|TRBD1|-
TGTGCCAGCAGCCTCCTCATTGGGACAGGGAGCAATCAGCCCCAGCATTTT
CASSLLIGTGSNQPQHF
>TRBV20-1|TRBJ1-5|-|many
TGCAGTGCTAGAGCGAGCGGACAGTCCAACCAGCCCCAGCATTTT
CSARASGQSNQPQHF
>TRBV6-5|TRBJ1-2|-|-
TGTGCCAGCAGTTACAGGGGACAAGTGGGCTACACCTTC
CASSYRGQVGYTF
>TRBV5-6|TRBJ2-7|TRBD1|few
TGTGCCAGCAGCTTGGCCCTAGGGACAGGGGCCTCCTACGAGCAGTACTTC
CASSLALGTGASYEQYF
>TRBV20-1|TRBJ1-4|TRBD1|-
TGCAGTGCGCCGACAGGGGGCGGTGAAAAACTGTTTTTT
CSAPTGGGEKLFF
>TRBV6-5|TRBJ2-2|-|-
TGTGCCAGCAGTTCCCCTGGGACCGCCTTAGGAGACACCGGGGAGCTGTTTTTT
CASSSPGTALGDTGELFF
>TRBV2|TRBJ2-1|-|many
TGTGCCAGCAGTCCCCGGACCGGCCTTTACAATGGGGAGCAGTTCTTC
CASSPRTGLYNGEQFF
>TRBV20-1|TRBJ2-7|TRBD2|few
TGCAGTGGGACTAGCGGGTCCTCCTACGAGCAGTACTTC
CSGTSGSSYEQYF
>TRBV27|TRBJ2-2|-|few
TGTGCCAGCACGACCCTGGGCGCCGGGGAGCTGTTTTTT
CASTTLGAGELFF